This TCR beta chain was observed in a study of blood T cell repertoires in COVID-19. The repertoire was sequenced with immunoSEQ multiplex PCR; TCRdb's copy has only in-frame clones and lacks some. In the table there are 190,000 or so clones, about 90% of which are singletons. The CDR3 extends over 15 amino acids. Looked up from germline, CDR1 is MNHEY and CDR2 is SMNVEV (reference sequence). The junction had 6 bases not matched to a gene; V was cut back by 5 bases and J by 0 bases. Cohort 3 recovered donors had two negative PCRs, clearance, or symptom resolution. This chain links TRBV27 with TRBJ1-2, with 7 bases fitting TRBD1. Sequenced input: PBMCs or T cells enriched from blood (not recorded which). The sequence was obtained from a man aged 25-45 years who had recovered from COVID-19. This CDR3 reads CASSPYRGSNYGYTF. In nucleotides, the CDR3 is TGTGCCAGCAGTCCCTACAGGGGTTCTAACTATGGCTACACCTTC.